This T cell receptor beta chain was documented in a study of OX40 agonist ivuxolimab in advanced cancers. On the study more broadly: Melanoma, hepatocellular carcinoma, head and neck or renal cell cancer occurred in dose-escalation patients. Three individuals attained partial responses, comprising one hepatocellular carcinoma case and two cutaneous melanoma cases.

Only in-frame clones appear in the TCRdb table, and some are missing; sequencing was by immunoSEQ multiplex PCR. The data contain 7,000 to 9,500 clones, about nine tenths of them singletons. The germline CDR1 and CDR2 sequences are SGHNT and YENEEA. V lost 5 bases and J 0 bases, leaving 8 bases between the germline ends. The CDR3 is made up of 14 amino acids. The clonotype was recovered from an adult with an advanced solid tumor such as melanoma, head and neck, liver or kidney cancer. The input for sequencing was CD4+ or CD8+ T cells sorted from blood, taken in a trial of the OX40 agonist ivuxolimab. The chain carries TRBV11-3 and TRBJ1-5; D gene ambiguous. CDR3 DNA: TGTGCCAGCAGCCCCCTTGATAGCAATCAGCCCCAGCATTTT. Its protein product is CASSPLDSNQPQHF.